This is a list of T cell receptor beta chains from one sample in a study of T cells in Graves' hyperthyroidism and ophthalmopathy. A single record per CDR3 protein comes from TCRdb applying MiXCR to the multiplex PCR reads. The table lists 350,000 to 500,000 distinct CDR3 sequences, about 13% of them singletons, with more than 4.5% in the top ten. Sequencing used blood. These receptors were taken from a woman younger than 35 with Graves' hyperthyroidism. CDR3s include the opening cysteine and the closing phenylalanine or tryptophan. A D gene is named only where the DNA matches it firmly. Part of the rows lack a size; the others show once, few, many or a class for expanded clones.

D gene	V gene	J gene	clone size	CDR3 DNA	CDR3 protein
TRBD1	TRBV27	TRBJ2-5	many	TGTGCCAGCAGTGCTCCGGGACAGGGAAAAGAGACCCAGTACTTC	CASSAPGQGKETQYF
-	TRBV5-1	TRBJ2-2	-	TGCGCCAGCAGCGGGGACCCCCAAAAGAAAGCCGGGGAGCTGTTTTTT	CASSGDPQKKAGELFF
-	TRBV20-1	TRBJ2-7	few	TGCAGTGCTAGTAGGTTGGGGGGTGGATTATACGAGCAGTACTTC	CSASRLGGGLYEQYF
-	TRBV28	TRBJ1-5	few	TGTGCCAGCAGTTTACCTCTCGGCCGAGATAGCAATCAGCCCCAGCATTTT	CASSLPLGRDSNQPQHF
-	TRBV7-3	TRBJ2-5	many	TGTGCCAGCAGCCTAGACAGCGGCCAAGAGACCCAGTACTTC	CASSLDSGQETQYF
-	TRBV29-1	TRBJ2-5	many	TGCAGCGTACGGACAGCCCAAGAGACCCAGTACTTC	CSVRTAQETQYF
-	TRBV6-5	TRBJ2-1	few	TGTGCCAGCAGTTACTCGAATGGGAATGAGCAGTTCTTC	CASSYSNGNEQFF
-	TRBV3-1	TRBJ2-7	many	TGTGCCAGCAGCCAAGTTGGATCCGGCGAGCAGTACTTC	CASSQVGSGEQYF
TRBD1	TRBV7-2	TRBJ1-2	-	TGTGCCAGCAGCTTCGAGGGGGCAGGTGGCTACACCTTC	CASSFEGAGGYTF
-	TRBV20-1	TRBJ1-1	-	TGCAGTGCTAGAACGGCGACAGGCCAGAACACTGAAGCTTTCTTT	CSARTATGQNTEAFF
TRBD2	TRBV11-2	TRBJ2-3	many	TGTGCCAGCAGTTTCTACGCAAGCGGGAGTACAGATACGCAGTATTTT	CASSFYASGSTDTQYF
-	TRBV10-3	TRBJ2-1	many	TGTGCCATCAGTGAGGCGACTAGGGATGAGCAGTTCTTC	CAISEATRDEQFF
-	TRBV7-2	TRBJ1-5	many	TGTGCCAGCAGCGTACAGGGAGATAGCAATCAGCCCCAGCATTTT	CASSVQGDSNQPQHF
-	TRBV5-1	TRBJ2-5	few	TGCGCCAGCAGCTTGGATCCGGGACAAGCACACTTC	CASSLDPGQAHF
TRBD2	TRBV30	TRBJ2-1	many	TGTGCCTGGAGCTCTTACCCCGGAGCGGGAGGCAGCTCCTACAATGAGCAGTTCTTC	CAWSSYPGAGGSSYNEQFF
TRBD1	TRBV28	TRBJ1-1	many	TGTGCCAGCAGTTTACCCCCCGGGACAGGGGCCCCGAACACTGAAGCTTTCTTT	CASSLPPGTGAPNTEAFF
-	TRBV15	TRBJ2-3	few	TGTGCCACCAGGGACTCCGGCACAGATACGCAGTATTTT	CATRDSGTDTQYF
-	TRBV20-1	TRBJ1-5	-	TGCAGTGCTAGCCCGACAGGCCCCAATCAGCCCCAGCATTTT	CSASPTGPNQPQHF
-	TRBV19	TRBJ2-3	-	TGTGCCAGTAGTCCGGGACTTTCAGATACGCAGTATTTT	CASSPGLSDTQYF
TRBD2	TRBV20-1	TRBJ2-7	many	TGCAGTGCTTTGACTAGCGGGAGGCCCTCCTACGAGCAGTACTTC	CSALTSGRPSYEQYF
-	TRBV7-9	TRBJ2-5	-	TGTGCCAGCAGCTTAGCCTCTAGCAGGCAAGAGACCCAGTACTTC	CASSLASSRQETQYF
-	TRBV24-1	TRBJ2-1	many	TGTGCCACCTGCCTCAGGGGTACGGGTTACAATGAGCAGTTCTTC	CATCLRGTGYNEQFF
TRBD1	TRBV27	TRBJ1-6	few	TGTGCCAGCAGTCCCGGGACAGGGGGCGGGCTTGGAGCGTCACCCCTCCACTTT	CASSPGTGGGLGASPLHF
TRBD2	TRBV5-8	TRBJ2-1	few	TGTGCCAGCAGCACGTGGGGACTAGCGGCGTACAATGAGCAGTTCTTC	CASSTWGLAAYNEQFF
-	TRBV7-2	TRBJ2-1	many	TGTGCCAGCAGCAGATCGAGCTCCTACAATGAGCAGTTCTTC	CASSRSSSYNEQFF
-	TRBV6-2/TRBV6-3	TRBJ1-1	many	TGTGCCAGCAGTTACTCGACGGGGGCTGGTATGAACACTGAAGCTTTCTTT	CASSYSTGAGMNTEAFF
-	TRBV28	TRBJ1-2	-	TGTGCCAGCAGTCCCTACAGGGTTACTAACTATGGCTACACCTTC	CASSPYRVTNYGYTF
-	TRBV28	TRBJ1-5	few	TGTGCCAGCAGTCCCCTGACCCAGCCCCAGCATTTT	CASSPLTQPQHF
-	TRBV12-3/TRBV12-4	TRBJ1-5	-	TGTGTCAGCAGTGGCCAGCTTGATCAGCCCCAGCATTTT	CVSSGQLDQPQHF
TRBD1	TRBV11-2	TRBJ1-6	many	TGTGCCAGCAGCACCCCGAGACAGGGGAGAAAGGATTCACCCCTCCACTTT	CASSTPRQGRKDSPLHF
-	TRBV28	TRBJ1-2	many	TGTGCCAGCAGTTTGAAGCCGGGACGGACCTATGGCTACACCTTC	CASSLKPGRTYGYTF
TRBD2	TRBV29-1	TRBJ2-1	many	TGCAGCGTTGAAGATCGTAGGACTAGGAACAATGAGCAGTTCTTC	CSVEDRRTRNNEQFF
-	TRBV28	TRBJ1-5	-	TGTGCCAGCAGTAGGGGGGGCTATAGCAATCAGCCCCAGCATTTT	CASSRGGYSNQPQHF
TRBD1	TRBV9	TRBJ2-7	-	TGTGCCAGCAGCCGATCGGGGACAGCCGACGAGCAGTACTTC	CASSRSGTADEQYF
-	TRBV30	TRBJ1-6	-	TGTGCCTGGAGAGACGGGACCTATAATTCACCCCTCCACTTT	CAWRDGTYNSPLHF
TRBD2	TRBV5-1	TRBJ2-1	-	TGCGCCAGCAGCCCGGGGGGGGTCTCCCACAATGAGCAGTTCTTC	CASSPGGVSHNEQFF
-	TRBV6-1	TRBJ2-6	many	TGTGCCAGCAGTGGGGGGGACTCTGGGGCCAACGTCCTGACTTTC	CASSGGDSGANVLTF
-	TRBV11-1	TRBJ2-7	many	TGTGCCAGCAGCTTAATGACAGGTTCCTACGAGCAGTACTTC	CASSLMTGSYEQYF
-	TRBV3-1	TRBJ2-4	many	TGTGCCAGCAGCCCCGCGGGAAAACTAGCCAAAAACATTCAGTACTTC	CASSPAGKLAKNIQYF
-	TRBV5-1	TRBJ1-6	-	TGCGCCAGCAGCTTGGGTGGACTTAATTCACCCCTCCACTTT	CASSLGGLNSPLHF
-	TRBV7-2	TRBJ2-1	-	TGTGCCAGCAGTTCACTAGCACGGTACAATGAGCAGTTCTTC	CASSSLARYNEQFF
TRBD1	TRBV4-1	TRBJ2-1	-	TGCGCCAGCAGCCAACTGCAGGGGGTGTACAATGAGCAGTTCTTC	CASSQLQGVYNEQFF